This TCR beta chain was sequenced during a study of T cell responses to AZD1222 COVID-19 vaccine. As for the study in general: Second doses were pooled across both intervals (about 4 or about 12 weeks). Overall study results and limits: Possibly, clonal diversity was underestimated; donors were largely white British and included more females. Researchers took repertoire samples only after the peak T cell response had come.

As to this clone: The antigen is unknown. The identical CDR3 is also encoded by other nucleotide sequences in the sample.

Only in-frame clones appear in the TCRdb table, and some are missing; sequencing was by immunoSEQ multiplex PCR. The sample holds about 140,000 clones, 80% to 95% seen once. The sequence derives from an adult in good health. Sequences were derived from peripheral blood, sampled on day 0 of AZD1222 vaccination.

The CDR3 coding sequence is TGTGCCAGTAGTATCGGCTCCAACTATGGCTACACCTTC. Amino acid sequence: CASSIGSNYGYTF. This sequence joins TRBV19 and TRBJ1-2; D is unresolved. The CDR3 loop spans 13 amino acids. CDR1 is LNHDA, CDR2 SQIVND, per germline (reference sequence). Trimming cost V 3 bases and J 2 bases, with 7 bases left between them.